One and the same sample provided the 18 T cell receptor beta chains below, sequenced in a study of a mutant IDH1 vaccine in newly diagnosed glioma. TCRdb keeps only in-frame clones here, not all; method: immunoSEQ multiplex PCR. The sample has about 82,000 clones, 85% seen once. Their antigens are not known. Time point described: week 23, last vaccination. Each dose of the vaccine consisted of 300 ug of mutant IDH1 20-mer peptide, with topical imiquimod. The material was PBMCs, obtained from a glioma patient whose treatment included an IDH1 peptide vaccine. These receptors all stem from a man younger than 40 with glioma. Some clones in this sample may be carry-over from other donors' samples.

The CDR3 DNA follows: TGCGCCAGCAGCTTGGCTAGCGGGGGAGGACTTACGCAGTATTTT. It codes for CASSLASGGGLTQYF. This sequence joins TRBV5-1 and TRBJ2-3; 10 bases are a match to TRBD2. V dropped 0 bases and J dropped 8; count of bases not matched to a gene: 6. The CDR3 sequence is 15 residues long. From germline, CDR1 is SGHRS and CDR2 YFSETQ.

The J gene is TRBJ1-3, the V gene TRBV2; 7 bases agree with TRBD1. Germline V CDR1 and CDR2: SNHLY, FYNNEI. The length of the CDR3 is 13 residues. Germline trimming cut 4 bases from V and 4 bases from J; bases unmatched to any gene: 1. The CDR3 loop reads CASSVTGGNTIYF. The CDR3 coding sequence is TGTGCCAGCAGTGTGACAGGGGGAAACACCATATATTTT. The full variable domain, rest sourced from reference TRBV2 and TRBJ1-3, is EPEVTQTPSHQVTQMGQEVILRCVPISNHLYFYWYRQILGQKVEFLVSFYNNEISEKSEIFDDQFSVERPDGSNFTLKIRSTKLEDSAMYFCASSVTGGNTIYFGEGSWLTVV.

This chain connects TRBV13 to TRBJ2-5; possibly TRBD2 for D (6 bases). CDR3 length equals 17 residues. Germline V gene sequence: CDR1 PRHDT, CDR2 FYEKMQ (reference sequence). V lost 5 bases and J lost 4, with 23 bases in between. The CDR3 coding sequence is TGTGCCAGCAGCCTTACCCTAGGGGTGTTGGGGGGAGAGACCCAGTACTTC. Translation gives CASSLTLGVLGGETQYF.

This rearrangement joins TRBV25-1 to TRBJ2-2; D is uncertain. CDR1 is MGHDK, CDR2 SYGVNS, per germline. This CDR3 has 12 amino acids. V shed 4 bases and J shed 7 bases, with 7 bases lying between them. The CDR3 DNA reads as TGTGCCAGCAGTGTGTTCGGCGGGGAGCTGTTTTTT. As protein: CASSVFGGELFF. Full variable domain (outside the CDR3, taken from reference TRBV25-1 and TRBJ2-2): EADIYQTPRYLVIGTGKKITLECSQTMGHDKMYWYQQDPGMELHLIHYSYGVNSTEKGDLSSESTVSRIRTEHFPLTLESARPSHTSQYLCASSVFGGELFFGEGSRLTVL.

V usage is TRBV2 and J usage is TRBJ2-7; 12 bases match TRBD1. CDR3 length equals 13 residues. J was trimmed by 6 bases and V by 11 bases; bases with no gene match: 8. Germline lookup yields CDR1 SNHLY and CDR2 FYNNEI. DNA for the CDR3: TGTGCCGGGTCTCGGGACAGGGGGCTCGAGCAGTACTTC. This sequence encodes CAGSRDRGLEQYF.

This clone was seen a handful of times. The gene calls are TRBV11-2 and TRBJ2-7, with 10 bases aligning to TRBD2. V was pared by 9 bases and J by 3 bases, with 11 bases of the junction left unmatched. Per the germline V gene, CDR1 is SGHAT and CDR2 is FQNNGV. The CDR3 has 15 amino acids. CDR3 in DNA: TGTGCCAGTAGACCACTAGCGGGACGAGGCTACGAGCAGTACTTC. This gives the protein CASRPLAGRGYEQYF.

The rearrangement links TRBV27 to TRBJ1-2; D is unclear. Germline V gives CDR1 MNHEY, CDR2 SMNVEV (reference sequence). This CDR3 contains 13 residues. V was clipped by 3 bases and J by 4 bases, with 9 bases between them. For the CDR3, the DNA is TGTGCCAGCAGTTTGAGAGGAATCTATGGCTACACCTTC. This gives the protein CASSLRGIYGYTF.

In its sample, this clone was seen a few times. The chain is built from TRBV7-2 and TRBJ2-3, with D unresolved. Germline CDR1 is SGHTA and CDR2 is FQGNSA. V was shortened by 1 base and J by 13 bases, with 15 bases between the two germline ends. CDR3 length: 13 amino acids. The CDR3 nucleotides are TGTGCCAGCAGCTTAGGTTGGCAGATGTTGGAGTATTTT. Protein sequence: CASSLGWQMLEYF.

V and J are TRBV27 and TRBJ2-1; D gene ambiguous. This CDR3 is built from 12 residues. Germline CDR1 and CDR2: MNHEY and SMNVEV (reference sequence). V was cut by 3 bases and J by 9 bases, with 9 bases left in between. The CDR3 nucleotides read TGTGCCAGCAGTTTTCATGGGCGTGAGCAGTTCTTC. Residues: CASSFHGREQFF.

The chain has TRBV19 and TRBJ1-2, with D possibly being TRBD1 (6 bases). CDR1 is LNHDA, CDR2 SQIVND, per germline (reference sequence). Trimming cost V 8 bases and J 4 bases, with 14 bases left between them. This CDR3 contains 13 residues. The CDR3 region is CASSGQSGYGYTF. CDR3 in DNA: TGTGCCAGTTCCGGACAGTCGGGCTATGGCTACACCTTC.

The chain links TRBV25-1 to TRBJ1-4; D is ambiguous. The germline CDR1 and CDR2 sequences are MGHDK and SYGVNS. The CDR3 sequence is 14 residues long. Trimming took 1 base from V and 7 from J, leaving 10 bases between them. The CDR3 reads CASSEFGTAEKLFF. CDR3 sequence (DNA): TGTGCCAGCAGTGAATTTGGCACGGCTGAAAAACTGTTTTTT.

This clone has just one count. The V and J genes are TRBV4-1 and TRBJ2-6; 11 bases are shared with TRBD1. Germline CDR1 MGHRA, CDR2 YSYEKL. The ends lost 4 bases at V and 2 bases at J; junction bases unmatched: 7. The CDR3 loop spans 18 amino acids. CDR3 residues: CASSRTRTGGAGANVLTF. CDR3 nucleotide sequence: TGCGCCAGCAGCCGTACGAGGACAGGGGGCGCTGGGGCCAACGTCCTGACTTTC.

CDR3 DNA: TGTGCCAGCACGCTACAGGGGAGAGGGGCAGATACGCAGTATTTT. Protein sequence: CASTLQGRGADTQYF. V usage is TRBV5-6 and J usage is TRBJ2-3, with 7 bases aligning to TRBD1. V dropped 6 bases and J dropped 4; count of bases not matched to a gene: 11. The CDR3 consists of 15 residues. CDR1 SGHDT and CDR2 YYEEEE come from the germline V gene.

The chain has TRBV5-1 and TRBJ2-3; D may be TRBD2 (6 bases). This CDR3 contains 17 residues. CDR1 is SGHRS and CDR2 is YFSETQ in the germline V gene. V lost 4 bases to trimming and J lost 0 bases, with 18 bases between them. In nucleotides, the CDR3 is TGCGCCAGCAGCCCCACCCGCGGGACGGGCAGCACAGATACGCAGTATTTT. Amino acids: CASSPTRGTGSTDTQYF.

This chain connects TRBV9 to TRBJ1-2; maybe TRBD1 (5 bases). The V and J ends lost 3 bases and 8 bases respectively, with 17 bases between them. The CDR3 sequence is 14 residues long. In germline, CDR1 is SGDLS, CDR2 YYNGEE. The CDR3, as DNA: TGTGCCAGCAGCGCCCGGGGCCGGGGATCCGGCTACACCTTC. Its protein is CASSARGRGSGYTF. Looking up the rest from reference TRBV9 and TRBJ1-2 gives the full variable domain: DSGVTQTPKHLITATGQRVTLRCSPRSGDLSVYWYQQSLDQGLQFLIQYYNGEERAKGNILERFSAQQFPDLHSELNLSSLELGDSALYFCASSARGRGSGYTFGSGTRLTVV.

The V and J genes are TRBV7-9 and TRBJ2-7; D is unresolved. V shed 4 bases and J shed 0 bases, with 4 bases lying between them. This CDR3 has 12 amino acids. Germline values: CDR1 SEHNR, CDR2 FQNEAQ (reference sequence). The CDR3 loop reads CASSSSSYEQYF. The CDR3 DNA sequence: TGTGCCAGCAGCTCGAGCTCCTACGAGCAGTACTTC.

The chain couples TRBV9 to TRBJ2-1; the match to TRBD2 covers 8 bases. The CDR3 consists of 16 residues. Germline values: CDR1 SGDLS, CDR2 YYNGEE. The V segment lost 2 bases and the J segment 8 bases; nucleotides outside the gene matches: 12. CDR3 DNA sequence: TGTGCCAGCAGCGTCCTCCCGGGGGGGCTAGTGCATGAGCAGTTCTTC. The encoded protein is CASSVLPGGLVHEQFF. The whole variable domain, remainder taken from reference TRBV9 and TRBJ2-1, is DSGVTQTPKHLITATGQRVTLRCSPRSGDLSVYWYQQSLDQGLQFLIQYYNGEERAKGNILERFSAQQFPDLHSELNLSSLELGDSALYFCASSVLPGGLVHEQFFGPGTRLTVL.

V and J are TRBV10-1 and TRBJ1-1, with a possible D match to TRBD1 (6 bases). V dropped 3 bases and J dropped 5 bases, with 10 bases sitting between them. The CDR3 is 13 residues long. Germline V gives CDR1 WNHNN, CDR2 SYGVQD (reference sequence). The CDR3 region has the DNA TGCGCCAGCAGTGATTCAGGGGTAACTGAAGCTTTCTTT. It codes for CASSDSGVTEAFF.